These T cell receptor beta chains were read from a single sample in a study of shared clonotypes between healthy human individuals. Sequencing used immunoSEQ multiplex PCR; TCRdb keeps in-frame clones, though not all of them. The sample consists of 1.5 million to 2.5 million clones, over 85% of them appearing once. Material for sequencing was naive CD8+ T cells sorted from blood. Source of these receptors: a man younger than 35 in good health. The CDR3 runs from the conserved cysteine through the conserved F or W. D genes are given only for firm matches. Size is stated for part of the rows, as once, few or many counts, or as a class when the clone is expanded.

V gene: TRBV4-1
J gene: TRBJ2-7
clone size: .
D gene: .
CDR3 protein: CASSPGFSYEQYF
CDR3 DNA: TGCGCCAGCAGCCCGGGCTTCTCCTACGAGCAGTACTTC

V gene: TRBV13
J gene: TRBJ1-3
clone size: .
D gene: .
CDR3 protein: CASSTNTGYAGNTIYF
CDR3 DNA: TGTGCCAGCAGCACAAATACAGGGTACGCTGGAAACACCATATATTTT

V gene: TRBV6-5
J gene: TRBJ2-7
clone size: .
D gene: .
CDR3 protein: CASRVPEGPEQYF
CDR3 DNA: TGTGCCAGCAGGGTACCGGAGGGACCCGAGCAGTACTTC

V gene: TRBV7-2
J gene: TRBJ1-1
clone size: .
D gene: .
CDR3 protein: CASSLVRGGNTEAFF
CDR3 DNA: TGTGCCAGCAGCTTAGTCCGCGGAGGGAACACTGAAGCTTTCTTT

V gene: TRBV27
J gene: TRBJ2-7
clone size: .
D gene: .
CDR3 protein: CASSPEGLEGSYEQYF
CDR3 DNA: TGTGCCAGCAGTCCTGAAGGTTTAGAGGGCTCCTACGAGCAGTACTTC

V gene: TRBV7-2
J gene: TRBJ2-1
clone size: .
D gene: .
CDR3 protein: CASSLEGHGLYNEQFF
CDR3 DNA: TGTGCCAGCAGCTTAGAAGGGCACGGGCTTTACAATGAGCAGTTCTTC

V gene: TRBV5-1
J gene: TRBJ2-7
clone size: once
D gene: TRBD2
CDR3 protein: CASSPGTTPYEQYF
CDR3 DNA: TGCGCCAGCAGCCCCGGGACTACCCCCTACGAGCAGTACTTC

V gene: TRBV30
J gene: TRBJ1-4
clone size: .
D gene: .
CDR3 protein: CAWSVGPESGKLFF
CDR3 DNA: TGTGCCTGGAGTGTAGGGCCAGAGAGTGGAAAACTGTTTTTT

V gene: TRBV4-1
J gene: TRBJ1-2
clone size: .
D gene: .
CDR3 protein: CASSQTPYRIFDGYTF
CDR3 DNA: TGCGCCAGCAGCCAAACCCCTTACAGGATATTCGATGGCTACACCTTC

V gene: TRBV6-1
J gene: TRBJ2-5
clone size: .
D gene: .
CDR3 protein: CASSGDSEGQETQYF
CDR3 DNA: TGTGCCAGCAGTGGCGACTCTGAGGGACAAGAGACCCAGTACTTC

V gene: TRBV5-1
J gene: TRBJ2-5
clone size: .
D gene: .
CDR3 protein: CASSPDPVEGTQYF
CDR3 DNA: TGCGCCAGCAGCCCAGACCCGGTTGAGGGGACCCAGTACTTC

V gene: TRBV2
J gene: TRBJ2-7
clone size: .
D gene: TRBD2
CDR3 protein: CASSTREGREYEQYF
CDR3 DNA: TGTGCCAGCAGTACAAGGGAGGGGAGGGAATACGAGCAGTACTTC

V gene: TRBV9
J gene: TRBJ2-7
clone size: .
D gene: .
CDR3 protein: CASSVDGTDYEQYF
CDR3 DNA: TGTGCCAGCAGCGTAGATGGCACAGACTACGAGCAGTACTTC

V gene: TRBV2
J gene: TRBJ1-4
clone size: .
D gene: .
CDR3 protein: CASARAVSEKLFF
CDR3 DNA: TGTGCCAGCGCAAGGGCAGTTAGCGAAAAACTGTTTTTT

V gene: TRBV4-3
J gene: TRBJ1-5
clone size: .
D gene: .
CDR3 protein: CASSPYADSNQPQHF
CDR3 DNA: TGCGCCAGCAGCCCCTATGCGGATTCCAATCAGCCCCAGCATTTT

V gene: TRBV9
J gene: TRBJ2-3
clone size: .
D gene: TRBD2
CDR3 protein: CASSGGDYTDTQYF
CDR3 DNA: TGTGCCAGCAGCGGAGGGGACTACACAGATACGCAGTATTTT

V gene: TRBV4-3
J gene: TRBJ2-1
clone size: .
D gene: TRBD2
CDR3 protein: CASSHGLAGGQGEQFF
CDR3 DNA: TGCGCCAGCAGCCACGGGCTAGCGGGAGGACAGGGCGAGCAGTTCTTC

V gene: TRBV2
J gene: TRBJ1-6
clone size: .
D gene: .
CDR3 protein: CASSEAQQPYNSPLHF
CDR3 DNA: TGTGCCAGCAGTGAGGCGCAGCAACCGTATAATTCACCCCTCCACTTT

V gene: TRBV15
J gene: TRBJ1-5
clone size: .
D gene: TRBD1
CDR3 protein: CATSPDRGNQPQHF
CDR3 DNA: TGTGCCACCAGCCCGGACAGGGGAAATCAGCCCCAGCATTTT

V gene: TRBV13
J gene: TRBJ1-2
clone size: few
D gene: TRBD1
CDR3 protein: CASSDLEGAPGGYTF
CDR3 DNA: TGTGCCAGCAGCGACCTTGAGGGGGCTCCCGGTGGCTACACCTTC

V gene: TRBV19
J gene: TRBJ1-3
clone size: .
D gene: .
CDR3 protein: CASSMGDPGNTIYF
CDR3 DNA: TGTGCCAGTAGTATGGGGGACCCTGGAAACACCATATATTTT

V gene: TRBV7-9
J gene: TRBJ2-7
clone size: .
D gene: .
CDR3 protein: CASSWGDYEQYF
CDR3 DNA: TGTGCCAGCAGCTGGGGGGATTACGAGCAGTACTTC

V gene: TRBV7-9
J gene: TRBJ2-7
clone size: .
D gene: .
CDR3 protein: CASSGLGDYEQYF
CDR3 DNA: TGTGCCAGCAGCGGCCTGGGAGACTACGAGCAGTACTTC

V gene: TRBV9
J gene: TRBJ2-4
clone size: .
D gene: TRBD2
CDR3 protein: CASSFSGGGDIQYF
CDR3 DNA: TGTGCCAGCAGCTTCAGCGGGGGCGGGGACATTCAGTACTTC

V gene: TRBV7-9
J gene: TRBJ2-2
clone size: .
D gene: .
CDR3 protein: CASSLNRGHAGELFF
CDR3 DNA: TGTGCCAGCAGCTTAAATCGGGGGCATGCCGGGGAGCTGTTTTTT

V gene: TRBV29-1
J gene: TRBJ2-5
clone size: once
D gene: .
CDR3 protein: CSAIALETQYF
CDR3 DNA: TGCAGCGCTATAGCGTTGGAGACCCAGTACTTC

V gene: TRBV11-2
J gene: TRBJ2-1
clone size: .
D gene: .
CDR3 protein: CASSLDVGLGDEQFF
CDR3 DNA: TGTGCCAGCAGCTTAGATGTGGGCCTGGGGGATGAGCAGTTCTTC

V gene: TRBV30
J gene: TRBJ2-4
clone size: .
D gene: .
CDR3 protein: CAWVPGSKNIQYF
CDR3 DNA: TGTGCCTGGGTACCTGGGTCGAAAAACATTCAGTACTTC

V gene: TRBV29-1
J gene: TRBJ2-7
clone size: .
D gene: TRBD2
CDR3 protein: CSVEDQTSARYEQYF
CDR3 DNA: TGCAGCGTTGAAGATCAGACTAGCGCCCGATACGAGCAGTACTTC

V gene: TRBV6-5
J gene: TRBJ2-2
clone size: .
D gene: .
CDR3 protein: CASSYREVLGGELFF
CDR3 DNA: TGTGCCAGCAGTTATAGGGAGGTCTTAGGCGGGGAGCTGTTTTTT

V gene: TRBV5-1
J gene: TRBJ1-1
clone size: .
D gene: .
CDR3 protein: CASSLGRREEKNTEAFF
CDR3 DNA: TGCGCCAGCAGCTTGGGGAGGCGGGAAGAGAAGAACACTGAAGCTTTCTTT

V gene: TRBV9
J gene: TRBJ2-1
clone size: .
D gene: .
CDR3 protein: CASSQGNEQFF
CDR3 DNA: TGTGCCAGCAGCCAGGGCAATGAGCAGTTCTTC

V gene: TRBV20-1
J gene: TRBJ1-1
clone size: .
D gene: .
CDR3 protein: CSVPGWAEAFF
CDR3 DNA: TGCAGCGTGCCAGGGTGGGCTGAAGCTTTCTTT

V gene: TRBV28
J gene: TRBJ1-5
clone size: .
D gene: TRBD1
CDR3 protein: CASRATGGWGQPQHF
CDR3 DNA: TGTGCCAGCAGAGCCACAGGGGGCTGGGGTCAGCCCCAGCATTTT

V gene: TRBV18
J gene: TRBJ2-1
clone size: once
D gene: TRBD2
CDR3 protein: CASSPPRGVSYNEQFF
CDR3 DNA: TGTGCCAGCTCACCACCGCGGGGGGTCTCCTACAATGAGCAGTTCTTC

V gene: TRBV30
J gene: TRBJ1-1
clone size: .
D gene: .
CDR3 protein: CAWSLQVTRTEAFF
CDR3 DNA: TGTGCCTGGAGCCTACAGGTAACAAGGACTGAAGCTTTCTTT

V gene: TRBV28
J gene: TRBJ1-5
clone size: .
D gene: .
CDR3 protein: CASSLSGEGQPQHF
CDR3 DNA: TGTGCCAGCAGTTTATCGGGGGAGGGTCAGCCCCAGCATTTT

V gene: TRBV10-3
J gene: TRBJ2-7
clone size: .
D gene: .
CDR3 protein: CALGAGGNEQYF
CDR3 DNA: TGTGCTCTAGGAGCAGGCGGGAACGAGCAGTACTTC

V gene: TRBV2
J gene: TRBJ1-5
clone size: .
D gene: .
CDR3 protein: CASRTEPYGNQPQHF
CDR3 DNA: TGTGCCAGCAGGACTGAGCCCTATGGCAATCAGCCCCAGCATTTT

V gene: TRBV28
J gene: TRBJ2-7
clone size: .
D gene: .
CDR3 protein: CASSFVVRGDEQYF
CDR3 DNA: TGTGCCAGCAGTTTTGTTGTTAGGGGCGACGAGCAGTACTTC

V gene: TRBV6-5
J gene: TRBJ2-3
clone size: .
D gene: TRBD2
CDR3 protein: CASSYLAGATDTQYF
CDR3 DNA: TGTGCCAGCAGTTACTTAGCGGGAGCAACAGATACGCAGTATTTT

V gene: TRBV27
J gene: TRBJ2-7
clone size: .
D gene: TRBD2
CDR3 protein: CASSLRGGTYEQYF
CDR3 DNA: TGTGCCAGCAGCCTACGGGGGGGGACCTACGAGCAGTACTTC

V gene: TRBV6-5
J gene: TRBJ1-2
clone size: .
D gene: TRBD1
CDR3 protein: CASSYWGQGAGDGYTF
CDR3 DNA: TGTGCCAGCAGTTACTGGGGACAGGGGGCAGGGGATGGCTACACCTTC

V gene: TRBV7-6
J gene: TRBJ2-7
clone size: once
D gene: .
CDR3 protein: CASSPHLAYNYEQYF
CDR3 DNA: TGTGCCAGCAGCCCCCACCTAGCCTACAACTACGAGCAGTACTTC

V gene: TRBV5-6
J gene: TRBJ1-1
clone size: once
D gene: .
CDR3 protein: CASSLDRSVVVWTEAFF
CDR3 DNA: TGTGCCAGCAGCTTGGATCGGTCAGTGGTGGTGTGGACTGAAGCTTTCTTT

V gene: TRBV29-1
J gene: TRBJ2-2
clone size: .
D gene: .
CDR3 protein: CSVDSGIGTGELFF
CDR3 DNA: TGCAGCGTTGATTCTGGGATTGGCACCGGGGAGCTGTTTTTT

V gene: TRBV28
J gene: TRBJ1-5
clone size: .
D gene: .
CDR3 protein: CASSFNWDDQPQHF
CDR3 DNA: TGTGCCAGCAGTTTTAATTGGGATGATCAGCCCCAGCATTTT

V gene: TRBV29-1
J gene: TRBJ2-2
clone size: .
D gene: .
CDR3 protein: CSVKLPYTGELFF
CDR3 DNA: TGCAGCGTTAAACTCCCCTACACCGGGGAGCTGTTTTTT

V gene: TRBV7-7
J gene: TRBJ1-3
clone size: .
D gene: .
CDR3 protein: CASSLDQGTGNTIYF
CDR3 DNA: TGTGCTAGCAGCTTGGACCAGGGGACGGGAAACACCATATATTTT

V gene: TRBV4-3
J gene: TRBJ2-5
clone size: .
D gene: TRBD2
CDR3 protein: CASSQSSGWGQETQYF
CDR3 DNA: TGCGCCAGCAGCCAATCTAGCGGGTGGGGGCAAGAGACCCAGTACTTC

V gene: TRBV4-1
J gene: TRBJ2-2
clone size: .
D gene: TRBD2
CDR3 protein: CASSQGSGMIGELFF
CDR3 DNA: TGCGCCAGCAGCCAAGGTAGCGGGATGATCGGGGAGCTGTTTTTT

V gene: TRBV30
J gene: TRBJ2-3
clone size: .
D gene: .
CDR3 protein: CAWSRRDGTDTQYF
CDR3 DNA: TGTGCCTGGAGTCGGAGGGACGGCACAGATACGCAGTATTTT

V gene: TRBV6-6
J gene: TRBJ1-5
clone size: .
D gene: .
CDR3 protein: CASTSLEDHQPQHF
CDR3 DNA: TGTGCCAGCACCTCCCTGGAAGACCATCAGCCCCAGCATTTT

V gene: TRBV14
J gene: TRBJ1-1
clone size: .
D gene: .
CDR3 protein: CASSQDLGTANTEAFF
CDR3 DNA: TGTGCCAGCAGCCAAGATCTAGGAACGGCGAACACTGAAGCTTTCTTT

V gene: TRBV11-2
J gene: TRBJ1-5
clone size: once
D gene: .
CDR3 protein: CASSQAGGFNQPQHF
CDR3 DNA: TGTGCCAGCAGCCAAGCCGGGGGGTTCAATCAGCCCCAGCATTTT

V gene: TRBV7-3
J gene: TRBJ2-7
clone size: .
D gene: .
CDR3 protein: CATTYEQYF
CDR3 DNA: TGTGCCACCACCTACGAGCAGTACTTC

V gene: TRBV11-2
J gene: TRBJ2-7
clone size: .
D gene: .
CDR3 protein: CASSLAFRLPYEQYF
CDR3 DNA: TGTGCCAGCAGCTTAGCGTTTAGGTTGCCCTACGAGCAGTACTTC

V gene: TRBV7-2
J gene: TRBJ2-3
clone size: .
D gene: TRBD2
CDR3 protein: CASSWTSYPDTQYF
CDR3 DNA: TGTGCCAGCAGCTGGACTAGCTATCCCGATACGCAGTATTTT

V gene: TRBV2
J gene: TRBJ2-7
clone size: .
D gene: TRBD2
CDR3 protein: CASSAGSSGTYEQYF
CDR3 DNA: TGTGCCAGCAGTGCAGGGTCTAGCGGTACCTACGAGCAGTACTTC